Reported below is one T cell receptor (beta chain). The data were produced by immunoSEQ multiplex PCR, yet TCRdb's version contains in-frame clones alone and is incomplete. The repertoire holds approximately 86,000 clones, with approximately 91% as singletons. This entry is derived from a study of OX40 agonist ivuxolimab in advanced cancers. Study background: Aged about 20 to 80 with a mean of 60 years, they were approximately 79% male.

Trimming cost V 4 bases and J 11 bases, with 14 bases left between them. The CDR3 sequence is 12 residues long. Germline V gene data show CDR1 as SGHDN and CDR2 as FVKESK. Sequenced material: CD4+ or CD8+ T cells sorted from blood, taken in a trial of the OX40 agonist ivuxolimab. The chain couples TRBV14 to TRBJ1-1, with TRBD1 as a possible D gene (6 bases). The source of this sequence is an adult with an advanced solid tumor such as melanoma, head and neck, liver or kidney cancer. The CDR3 nucleotides read TGTGCCAGCAGCCGGGGGACATTTAAGGCTTTCTTT. It yields the protein CASSRGTFKAFF. Full variable domain (remainder filled in from reference TRBV14 and TRBJ1-1): EAGVTQFPSHSVIEKGQTVTLRCDPISGHDNLYWYRRVMGKEIKFLLHFVKESKQDESGMPNNRFLAERTGGTYSTLKVQPAELEDSGVYFCASSRGTFKAFFGQGTRLTVV.